In its sample, the clone carrying this T cell receptor beta chain was seen a few times. CDR1 is KGHSH, CDR2 LQKENI, per germline. The V gene end was trimmed by 6 bases and the J gene end by 3 bases; junction bases not matched to a gene: 7. The CDR3 has 16 residues. Both 60 Vbeta primers and 13 Jbeta primers went into the PCR. Authors' methods: Roughly 81 million unique TCR beta chains, 9 million to 11 million shared, were counted in a later analysis. This table comes from immunoSEQ multiplex PCR, and its TCRdb copy is limited to in-frame clones, with some not included. V, J and clone size were drawn from that table, and D and trimming were deduced from the DNA. The sample has 110,000 or so clones; about 81% are singletons. The data were taken from a study of cytomegalovirus exposure and HLA in healthy donors.

The chain couples TRBV18 to TRBJ2-7; 14 nucleotides agree with TRBD2. What was sequenced was PBMCs. The clonotype originates from a man younger than 45 in good health and CMV-seronegative. CDR3 in DNA: TGTGCCAGCTCCCACCCCGGGACTAGCGGGAGCTACGAGCAGTACTTC. It specifies CASSHPGTSGSYEQYF.